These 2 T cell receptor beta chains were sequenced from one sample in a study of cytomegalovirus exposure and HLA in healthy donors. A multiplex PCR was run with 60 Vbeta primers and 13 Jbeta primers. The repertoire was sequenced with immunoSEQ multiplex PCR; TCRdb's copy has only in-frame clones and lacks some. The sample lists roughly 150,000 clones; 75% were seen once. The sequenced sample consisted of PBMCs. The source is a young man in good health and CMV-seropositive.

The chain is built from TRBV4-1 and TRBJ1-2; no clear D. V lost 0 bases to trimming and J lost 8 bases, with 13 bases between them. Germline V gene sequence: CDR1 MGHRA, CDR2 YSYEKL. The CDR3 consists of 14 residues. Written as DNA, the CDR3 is TGCGCCAGCAGCCAAGAGGGAAAGGGAGAAGGCTACACCTTC. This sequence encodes CASSQEGKGEGYTF.

In DNA form, the CDR3 reads TGTGCCAGCTCACCACGGAAAGGGGTGGGCAATCAGCCCCAGCATTTT. It specifies CASSPRKGVGNQPQHF. The chain couples TRBV18 to TRBJ1-5, with TRBD1 as a possible D gene (5 bases). The CDR3 contains 16 residues. The ends were cut back, 1 base at V and 2 bases at J, with 12 bases in the middle. The germline gives CDR1 KGHSH, CDR2 LQKENI.